What follows is one TCR beta chain and its context. Other DNA sequences of this sample code for an identical CDR3. These data originate in a study of blood T cell repertoires in COVID-19. For the study at large: Whether acute or convalescent, the COVID-19 samples came from the United States, Italy and Spain.

The V gene's germline CDR1 is SGHRS and CDR2 YFSETQ. The V gene end was trimmed by 0 bases and the J gene end by 0 bases; junction bases not matched to a gene: 7. The CDR3 runs to 18 residues. Method: immunoSEQ multiplex PCR; TCRdb's copy keeps in-frame clones and lacks some. The sample holds under 200,000 clones, approximately 87% seen once. Seattle's enrolled individuals joined amid active infection and were then monitored longitudinally. The sample comprised peripheral blood. The chain carries TRBV5-1 and TRBJ2-2; 8 bases are shared with TRBD2. The TCR sequence derives from a woman in her sixties or seventies with COVID-19, enrolled during active disease. In DNA, the CDR3 is TGCGCCAGCAGCTTGGATAGTAGCGGGGCCGCGAACACCGGGGAGCTGTTTTTT. Its translation is CASSLDSSGAANTGELFF.